A single sample gave rise to the 32 T cell receptor beta chains below, sequenced in a study of cytomegalovirus exposure and HLA in healthy donors. PCR used 60 Vbeta primers and 13 Jbeta primers. Profiled with immunoSEQ multiplex PCR; TCRdb holds only in-frame clones, not every one. This sample contains 130,000 or so clones. Sequenced material: PBMCs. The source is a woman aged 18-29 years in good health and CMV-seronegative.

The genes are TRBV6-4 and TRBJ2-3; 7 bases agree with TRBD2. The CDR3 consists of 15 residues. V dropped 4 bases and J dropped 0; count of bases not matched to a gene: 4. The V gene's germline CDR1 is MRHNA and CDR2 SNTAGT. CDR3 in DNA: TGTGCCAGCAGTGCAAATAGCGGGAGCACAGATACGCAGTATTTT. Translated, it gives CASSANSGSTDTQYF.

The rearrangement uses TRBV21-1 and TRBJ2-7; TRBD2, the table's D call, lacks a check against the DNA. TRBV21-1 is a known pseudogene. The CDR3 runs 14 residues. CDR3 nucleotide sequence: TGTGCCAGCAGAGGAGGGACTTTCACCTACGAGCAGTACGTC. Protein: CASRGGTFTYEQYV.

The chain is built from TRBV30 and TRBJ2-2, with 11 bases fitting TRBD1. This CDR3 is built from 15 residues. Germline CDR1 GTSNPN, CDR2 SVGIG (reference sequence). With 3 bases clipped from V and 7 bases from J, the junction kept 7 bases outside the gene matches. CDR3 in amino acids: CAWRGTGGLFGELFF. The CDR3 DNA is TGTGCCTGGAGGGGGACAGGGGGGTTATTCGGGGAGCTGTTTTTT.

The V gene is TRBV6-1, the J gene TRBJ1-2, with D perhaps matching TRBD1 (6 bases). CDR3 length equals 13 residues. CDR1 and CDR2 from the germline V gene are MNHNS and SASEGT. Trimming removed 6 bases at V and 7 bases at J, with 15 bases between. CDR3 DNA sequence: TGTGCCAGCAGACTGGACAGTCAATCTGGCTACACCTTC. Translated, it gives CASRLDSQSGYTF.

The chain joins TRBV6-5 to TRBJ1-2; D is uncertain. From germline, CDR1 is MNHEY and CDR2 SVGAGI. Trimming took 6 bases from V and 2 from J, leaving 13 bases between them. The CDR3 has 14 residues. The CDR3 reads CASSIYVGNYGYTF. In DNA, the CDR3 is TGTGCCAGCAGCATTTACGTCGGGAACTATGGCTACACCTTC.

The V call is TRBV7-9, the J call TRBJ1-4, with D unclear. V lost 1 base and J 5 bases, leaving 11 bases between the germline ends. In germline, CDR1 is SEHNR, CDR2 FQNEAQ (reference sequence). The CDR3 sequence is 15 residues long. DNA for the CDR3: TGTGCCAGCAGCTTAGATCTAGGCCGCAATGAAAAACTGTTTTTT. This translates into CASSLDLGRNEKLFF.

The chain joins TRBV29-1 to TRBJ1-2; no definite D call. The germline V and J ends were trimmed by 6 bases and 5 bases, with 13 bases remaining between them. Germline-derived CDR1 and CDR2 are SQVTM and ANQGSEA. The CDR3 is 12 amino acids. This CDR3 reads CSVSTLLYGYTF. Here the CDR3 DNA reads TGCAGCGTCTCAACATTGCTGTATGGCTACACCTTC.

The rearrangement joins TRBV27 to TRBJ2-5; D is undetermined. Germline loops: CDR1 MNHEY, CDR2 SMNVEV (reference sequence). V was pared by 1 base and J by 1 base, with 4 bases between. The CDR3 extends over 13 amino acids. CDR3: CASSLLFQETQYF. CDR3 sequence (DNA): TGTGCCAGCAGTTTATTATTCCAAGAGACCCAGTACTTC.

The V gene is TRBV7-9, the J gene TRBJ1-1; no clear D gene. The CDR3 is 15 amino acids. Trimming took 5 bases from V and 0 from J, leaving 13 bases between them. The germline CDR1 and CDR2 sequences are SEHNR and FQNEAQ (reference sequence). CDR3 DNA sequence: TGTGCCAGCAGCCCCGCGGCCTACATGAACACTGAAGCTTTCTTT. Translation gives CASSPAAYMNTEAFF.

The rearrangement links TRBV18 to TRBJ2-1; D remains ambiguous. Germline lookup yields CDR1 KGHSH and CDR2 LQKENI. The CDR3 loop spans 13 amino acids. V was trimmed by 2 bases and J by 8 bases, leaving 10 bases between them. CDR3 region: CASSPSERHEQFF. The CDR3, as DNA: TGTGCCAGCTCACCATCAGAGAGGCATGAGCAGTTCTTC.

The DNA of the CDR3 is TGCAGCGTTGATTCAGCGGGTGGGGCCAACGTCCTGACTTTC. Protein sequence: CSVDSAGGANVLTF. The chain employs TRBV29-1 and TRBJ2-6, with a possible D match to TRBD2 (6 bases). CDR1 is SQVTM and CDR2 is ANQGSEA in the germline V gene. Between the trimmed V and J ends, which lost 3 bases and 3 bases, there was a span of 9 bases. The CDR3 has 14 amino acids.

The rearrangement joins TRBV11-2 to TRBJ2-7, with D possibly matching TRBD2 (5 bases). The CDR3 has 15 residues. Germline V gene data show CDR1 as SGHAT and CDR2 as FQNNGV. V lost 2 bases to trimming and J lost 1 base, with 12 bases between them. The CDR3 nucleotides read TGTGCCAGCAGCTTAAGTTCGGGATTTTCCTACGAGCAGTACGTC. This encodes CASSLSSGFSYEQYV.

The chain combines TRBV27 with TRBJ2-2; 7 positions agree with TRBD2. V dropped 6 bases and J dropped 6; count of bases not matched to a gene: 10. CDR3 length equals 15 residues. CDR1 and CDR2 from the germline V gene are MNHEY and SMNVEV (reference sequence). The CDR3 spells CASSPRGVRAGELFF. In DNA form, the CDR3 reads TGTGCCAGCAGCCCTCGGGGGGTTAGGGCCGGGGAGCTGTTTTTT.

The J gene is TRBJ1-2, the V gene TRBV5-6; weak D call: TRBD1 (6 bases). CDR3 size: 15 residues. The V and J ends lost 2 bases and 2 bases respectively, with 13 bases between them. Per the germline V gene, CDR1 is SGHDT and CDR2 is YYEEEE. The CDR3 DNA sequence: TGTGCCAGCAGCTTTTCGCCAGGGGCAAACTATGGCTACACCTTC. Amino acid sequence: CASSFSPGANYGYTF.

V is TRBV11-2 and J is TRBJ2-5; TRBD2 matches at 8 bases. V shed 7 bases, J shed 4 bases, and the junction held 11 bases outside the gene matches. Germline-derived CDR1 and CDR2 are SGHAT and FQNNGV. The CDR3 sequence is 15 residues long. CDR3 region: CASTPIAGFTETQYF. CDR3 bases: TGTGCCAGCACCCCCATAGCGGGATTTACAGAGACCCAGTACTTC.

The rearrangement uses TRBV4-2 and TRBJ1-1, with D unclear. V lost 2 bases, J lost 2 bases, and 12 bases lay in between. The germline V gene has CDR1 LGHNA and CDR2 YNFKEQ. This CDR3 has 15 residues. CDR3 region: CASSQHSTDNTEAFF. The CDR3 DNA follows: TGTGCCAGCAGCCAACACAGTACAGACAACACTGAAGCTTTCTTT.

The V and J genes are TRBV19 and TRBJ2-1; 12 bases are shared with TRBD2. CDR1 and CDR2 (germline): LNHDA, SQIVND (reference sequence). The CDR3 extends over 15 amino acids. The V and J ends lost 8 bases and 5 bases, in that order; junction bases with no gene match: 7. CDR3 loop: CASRRTSGTHNEQFF. CDR3 DNA sequence: TGTGCCAGTCGGCGGACTAGCGGGACCCACAATGAGCAGTTCTTC.

This chain uses TRBV7-9 with TRBJ2-3, with TRBD2 matching 11 bases. The V gene's germline CDR1 is SEHNR and CDR2 FQNEAQ (reference sequence). V trimming: 4 bases; J trimming: 1 base; junction bases outside the gene matches: 1. The CDR3 totals 15 residues. Here the CDR3 DNA reads TGTGCCAGCAGCTCACTAGCGGGAGGCACAGATACGCAGTATTTT. It encodes CASSSLAGGTDTQYF.

The V call is TRBV2, the J call TRBJ2-5; 7 bases fit TRBD1. Unmatched junction bases numbered 2, after V lost 8 bases and J lost 2 bases. Germline CDR1 is SNHLY and CDR2 is FYNNEI. CDR3 length: 12 residues. The CDR3 region is CASSRGQETQYF. The CDR3 nucleotides read TGTGCCAGCTCCAGGGGGCAAGAGACCCAGTACTTC.

The chain combines TRBV18 with TRBJ2-7; weak D call: TRBD1 (5 bases). The CDR3 is made up of 15 amino acids. Germline CDR1 and CDR2: KGHSH and LQKENI. Trimming cost V 1 base and J 4 bases, with 14 bases left between them. The CDR3, as DNA: TGTGCCAGCTCACCACGGGGCAGAGATTCTTACGAGCAGTACTTC. It translates to CASSPRGRDSYEQYF.

The chain couples TRBV5-1 to TRBJ2-7; 8 positions match TRBD2. Germline-derived CDR1 and CDR2 are SGHRS and YFSETQ. The CDR3 is 17 residues long. V dropped 3 bases and J dropped 2; count of bases not matched to a gene: 13. The CDR3 region has the DNA TGCGCCAGCAGCTCCCTATTAGGCGGGAGGCCCACCTACGAGCAGTACGTC. It translates to CASSSLLGGRPTYEQYV.

This rearrangement joins TRBV5-1 to TRBJ1-6; possibly TRBD1 for D (6 bases). Trimming stripped 2 bases from V and 8 bases from J, with 8 bases between. CDR1 is SGHRS, CDR2 YFSETQ, per germline. The CDR3 runs to 13 residues. The CDR3 is CASSLNRDSPLHF. The CDR3 DNA is TGCGCCAGCAGCTTAAACAGGGATTCACCCCTCCACTTT.

V usage is TRBV7-9 and J usage is TRBJ1-3; no clear D gene. V dropped 7 bases and J dropped 8 bases, with 24 bases sitting between them. The CDR3 is 16 residues long. Germline V CDR1 and CDR2: SEHNR, FQNEAQ (reference sequence). The CDR3 loop is CASTASSGPGVDTIYF. The CDR3 nucleotides read TGTGCCAGCACGGCGTCCTCCGGGCCCGGGGTTGACACCATATATTTT.

The V and J genes are TRBV4-1 and TRBJ1-1; 7 bases agree with TRBD1. The germline CDR1 and CDR2 sequences are MGHRA and YSYEKL. The CDR3 loop spans 18 amino acids. V dropped 0 bases and J dropped 0; count of bases not matched to a gene: 10. CDR3 sequence reads: CASSQELTWGQMNTEAFF. CDR3 DNA sequence: TGCGCCAGCAGCCAAGAATTGACTTGGGGACAGATGAACACTGAAGCTTTCTTT.

The rearrangement uses TRBV19 and TRBJ2-1; 8 nucleotides match TRBD2. This CDR3 contains 16 residues. Per germline, CDR1 LNHDA and CDR2 SQIVND (reference sequence). After removal of 5 bases from V and 6 bases from J, the junction contained 12 bases not matched to a gene. The CDR3 nucleotides read TGTGCCAGTAGTGACGTGAGCGGGAGCACCCTCAATGAGCAGTTCTTC. This codes for CASSDVSGSTLNEQFF.

The chain links TRBV30 to TRBJ2-3; D is unresolved. The CDR3 is 13 residues long. V was shortened by 2 bases and J by 2 bases, with 8 bases between the two germline ends. Germline CDR1 and CDR2: GTSNPN and SVGIG (reference sequence). Here the CDR3 reads CAWSNRPTDTQYF. DNA of the CDR3: TGTGCCTGGAGTAACAGACCCACAGATACGCAGTATTTT.

The CDR3 sequence is CASSGGQGLAKNIQYF. CDR3 DNA: TGTGCCAGCAGCGGCGGACAGGGGCTAGCCAAAAACATTCAGTACTTC. This sequence joins TRBV5-8 and TRBJ2-4, with 9 bases identical to TRBD1. CDR3 length: 16 amino acids. Per the germline V gene, CDR1 is SGHTS and CDR2 is YDEGEE. V dropped 4 bases and J dropped 0; count of bases not matched to a gene: 5.

The rearrangement joins TRBV6-1 to TRBJ1-2; D is perhaps TRBD1 (6 bases). Germline CDR1 and CDR2: MNHNS and SASEGT. V was clipped by 1 base and J by 4 bases, with 13 bases between them. The CDR3 spans 15 residues. The CDR3 is CASSEGEDSTYGYTF. CDR3 sequence (DNA): TGTGCCAGCAGTGAAGGCGAGGACAGTACCTATGGCTACACCTTC.

The chain is built from TRBV28 and TRBJ1-1, with D perhaps TRBD1 (5 bases). The CDR3 covers 17 residues. V lost 6 bases to trimming and J lost 0 bases, with 20 bases between them. CDR1 and CDR2 from the germline V gene are MDHEN and SYDVKM. CDR3 DNA sequence: TGTGCCAGCAGGGCCGAGGCGAGGGGAGGGATGAACACTGAAGCTTTCTTT. This encodes CASRAEARGGMNTEAFF. Complete variable domain (other parts from reference TRBV28 and TRBJ1-1): DVKVTQSSRYLVKRTGEKVFLECVQDMDHENMFWYRQDPGLGLRLIYFSYDVKMKEKGDIPEGYSVSREKKERFSLILESASTNQTSMYLCASRAEARGGMNTEAFFGQGTRLTVV.

This chain joins TRBV6-4 and TRBJ2-3; 9 bases agree with TRBD1. The V and J ends lost 5 bases and 1 base, in that order; junction bases with no gene match: 7. The germline V gene encodes CDR1 MRHNA and CDR2 SNTAGT. The CDR3 is 16 residues long. DNA for the CDR3: TGTGCCAGCAGTCCTAACACAGGGGGCGGCACAGATACGCAGTATTTT. Protein product: CASSPNTGGGTDTQYF.

This chain connects TRBV19 to TRBJ2-1; 11 bases match TRBD2. Germline V gene sequence: CDR1 LNHDA, CDR2 SQIVND (reference sequence). CDR3 length: 17 amino acids. The junction had 12 bases not matched to a gene; V was cut back by 3 bases and J by 8 bases. CDR3 amino acids: CASSIPGLAGGPHEQFF. CDR3 DNA sequence: TGTGCCAGTAGTATCCCAGGTTTAGCGGGAGGGCCTCATGAGCAGTTCTTC.

The chain uses TRBV5-1 and TRBJ2-5; 7 nucleotides match TRBD1. The V gene's germline CDR1 is SGHRS and CDR2 YFSETQ. The CDR3 runs to 14 residues. After removal of 0 bases from V and 4 bases from J, the junction contained 3 bases not matched to a gene. The DNA of the CDR3 is TGCGCCAGCAGCTTGGCCCCAGGGGGAGAGACCCAGTACTTC. This codes for CASSLAPGGETQYF.